These 8 T cell receptor beta chains came from one sample sequenced in a study of PD-1 blockade in mismatch repair-deficient tumors. Sequencing used immunoSEQ multiplex PCR; TCRdb keeps in-frame clones, though not all of them. The sample shows about 40,000 clones, 75% to 85% of them seen only once. The input for sequencing was peripheral blood, taken 4 weeks after starting pembrolizumab. The receptors stem from an adult with mismatch repair-deficient cancer.

The CDR3 coding sequence is TGTGCCAGCAGCGGGCAAGGACAGACATCCTACGAGCAGTACTTC. This sequence encodes CASSGQGQTSYEQYF. This rearrangement joins TRBV21-1 to TRBJ2-7; the table names TRBD1, a call not compared with the DNA. TRBV21-1 is a listed pseudogene. The CDR3 totals 15 residues.

V gene TRBV15 combines with J gene TRBJ2-3; D is perhaps TRBD1 or TRBD2 (6 bases each). CDR3 length: 15 residues. V lost 1 base and J 4 bases, leaving 12 bases between the germline ends. Germline assignment: CDR1 LNHNV and CDR2 YYDKDF (reference sequence). The CDR3 spells CATSRGGASSDTQYF. The DNA of the CDR3 is TGTGCCACCAGCAGAGGGGGGGCTAGTTCAGATACGCAGTATTTT.

The rearrangement joins TRBV19 to TRBJ1-4; no definite D call. Germline assignment: CDR1 LNHDA and CDR2 SQIVND (reference sequence). The V and J ends lost 4 bases and 6 bases respectively, with 3 bases between them. The CDR3 is 11 residues long. The CDR3 here is CASSNDEKLFF. CDR3 nucleotide sequence: TGTGCCAGTAGTAACGATGAAAAACTGTTTTTT.

The genes are TRBV10-2 and TRBJ2-7, with D unclear. Germline CDR1 and CDR2: WSHSY and SAAADI. CDR3 length: 12 residues. Trimming left V 0 bases short and J 7 bases short, with 7 bases between. The CDR3 bases are TGCGCCAGCAGTGAGTCCAGGTGGGAGCAGTACTTC. This gives the protein CASSESRWEQYF.

The V call is TRBV7-2, the J call TRBJ1-1, with 8 bases matching TRBD1. CDR1 and CDR2 (germline): SGHTA, FQGNSA. The CDR3 consists of 15 residues. V lost 4 bases to trimming and J lost 1 base; unmatched junction nucleotides: 5. CDR3 sequence (DNA): TGTGCCAGCAGCTACCGGGACAGGCCGAACACTGAAGCTTTCTTT. Its translation: CASSYRDRPNTEAFF. Complete variable domain (other parts from reference TRBV7-2 and TRBJ1-1): GAGVSQSPSNKVTEKGKDVELRCDPISGHTALYWYRQSLGQGLEFLIYFQGNSAPDKSGLPSDRFSAERTGGSVSTLTIQRTQQEDSAVYLCASSYRDRPNTEAFFGQGTRLTVV.

V is TRBV7-2 and J is TRBJ2-1, with TRBD1 identical over 9 bases. This CDR3 contains 13 residues. The junction had 1 base not matched to a gene; V was cut back by 2 bases and J by 8 bases. Germline-derived CDR1 and CDR2 are SGHTA and FQGNSA. This CDR3 reads CASSLRDRDEQFF. The CDR3 nucleotides read TGTGCCAGCAGCTTAAGGGACAGGGATGAGCAGTTCTTC.

The V gene is TRBV25-1, the J gene TRBJ2-1, with D unclear. Germline CDR1 is MGHDK and CDR2 is SYGVNS. This CDR3 is built from 11 residues. Trimming cost V 4 bases and J 5 bases, with 3 bases left between them. The CDR3 DNA reads TGTGCCAGCAGTGGTCACAATGAGCAGTTCTTC. It specifies CASSGHNEQFF.

The gene calls are TRBV25-1 and TRBJ2-2; 10 bases are a match to TRBD2. The junction had 10 bases not matched to a gene; V was cut back by 4 bases and J by 2 bases. Germline-derived CDR1 and CDR2 are MGHDK and SYGVNS. This CDR3 contains 18 residues. CDR3 in DNA: TGTGCCAGCAGTGGTTGGACCGGGACTAGCGACAACACCGGGGAGCTGTTTTTT. This translates into CASSGWTGTSDNTGELFF.